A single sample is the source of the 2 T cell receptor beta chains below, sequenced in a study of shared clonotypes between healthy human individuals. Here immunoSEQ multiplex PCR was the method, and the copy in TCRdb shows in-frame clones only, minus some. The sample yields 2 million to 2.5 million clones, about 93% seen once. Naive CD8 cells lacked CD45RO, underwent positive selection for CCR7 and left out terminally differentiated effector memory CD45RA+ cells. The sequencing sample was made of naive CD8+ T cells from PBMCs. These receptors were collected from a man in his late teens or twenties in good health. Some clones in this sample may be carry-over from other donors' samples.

The CDR3 DNA is TGTGCCAGCAGTGAAAGGGCAGTCCCCGGGATTTTGGATGGCTACACCTTC. Translation gives CASSERAVPGILDGYTF. This chain links TRBV6-1 with TRBJ1-2; D is uncertain. Trimming removed 2 bases from V and 6 bases from J, with 22 bases in between. Germline-derived CDR1 and CDR2 are MNHNS and SASEGT. The CDR3 length is 17 residues.

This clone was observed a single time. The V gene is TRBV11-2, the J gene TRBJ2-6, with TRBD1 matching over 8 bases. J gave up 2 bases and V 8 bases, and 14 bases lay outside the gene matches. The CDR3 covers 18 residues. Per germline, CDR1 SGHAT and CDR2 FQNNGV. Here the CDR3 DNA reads TGTGCCAGCCCCCTTTCAGCAGGGGGCAAGGCTGGGGCCAACGTCCTGACTTTC. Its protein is CASPLSAGGKAGANVLTF.